The T cell receptor beta chain described here comes from a study of blood T cell repertoires in COVID-19. In the study overall: Sources were T cells, B-cell-depleted T cells, or PBMCs; the material itself was cDNA or gDNA.

The CDR3 has 15 amino acids. The V end lost 3 bases, the J end lost 0 bases, and 9 bases lay between the germline ends. Germline V gene lookup returns CDR1 MGHRA and CDR2 YSYEKL. The method was immunoSEQ multiplex PCR; TCRdb's version includes in-frame clones alone and lacks a portion of them. The table has roughly 300,000 clones, approximately 91% seen once. Sequencing was done on a sample of PBMCs or T cells enriched from blood (not recorded which). This rearrangement joins TRBV4-1 to TRBJ2-1; a possible D gene is TRBD2 (6 bases). The sequence was collected from a middle-aged woman with acute COVID-19. The CDR3 sequence is CASSQGLSSYNEQFF. The DNA of the CDR3 is TGCGCCAGCAGCCAGGGACTTAGCTCCTACAATGAGCAGTTCTTC.